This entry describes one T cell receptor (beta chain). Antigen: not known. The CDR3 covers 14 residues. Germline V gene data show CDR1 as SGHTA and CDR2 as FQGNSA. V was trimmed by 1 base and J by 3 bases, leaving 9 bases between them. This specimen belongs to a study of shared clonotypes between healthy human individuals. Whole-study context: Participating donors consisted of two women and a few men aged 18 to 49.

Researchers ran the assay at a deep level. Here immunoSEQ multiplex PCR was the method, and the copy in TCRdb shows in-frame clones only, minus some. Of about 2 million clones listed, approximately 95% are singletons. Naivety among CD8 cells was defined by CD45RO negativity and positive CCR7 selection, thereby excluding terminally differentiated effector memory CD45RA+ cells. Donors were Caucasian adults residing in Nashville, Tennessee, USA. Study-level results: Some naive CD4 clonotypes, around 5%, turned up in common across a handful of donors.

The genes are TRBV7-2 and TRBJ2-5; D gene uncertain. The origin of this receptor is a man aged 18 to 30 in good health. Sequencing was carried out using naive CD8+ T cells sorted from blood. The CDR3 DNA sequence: TGTGCCAGCAGCTTAGAGGTCCGCGAAGAGACCCAGTACTTC. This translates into CASSLEVREETQYF. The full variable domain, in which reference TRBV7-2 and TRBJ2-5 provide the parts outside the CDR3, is GAGVSQSPSNKVTEKGKDVELRCDPISGHTALYWYRQSLGQGLEFLIYFQGNSAPDKSGLPSDRFSAERTGGSVSTLTIQRTQQEDSAVYLCASSLEVREETQYFGPGTRLLVL.